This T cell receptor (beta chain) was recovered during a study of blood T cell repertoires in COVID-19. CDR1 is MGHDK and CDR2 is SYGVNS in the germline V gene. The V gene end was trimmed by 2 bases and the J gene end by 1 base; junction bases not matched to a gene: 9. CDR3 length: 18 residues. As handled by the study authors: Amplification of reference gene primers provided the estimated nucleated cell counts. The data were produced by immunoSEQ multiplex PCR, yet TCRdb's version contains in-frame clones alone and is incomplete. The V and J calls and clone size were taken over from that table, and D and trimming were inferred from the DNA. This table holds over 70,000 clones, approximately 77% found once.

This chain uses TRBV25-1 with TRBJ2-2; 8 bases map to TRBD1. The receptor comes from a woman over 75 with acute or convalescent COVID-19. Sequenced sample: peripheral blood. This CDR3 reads CASSEPGRGLKNTGELFF. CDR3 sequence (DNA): TGTGCCAGCAGTGAACCCGGCAGGGGGCTAAAGAACACCGGGGAGCTGTTTTTT.